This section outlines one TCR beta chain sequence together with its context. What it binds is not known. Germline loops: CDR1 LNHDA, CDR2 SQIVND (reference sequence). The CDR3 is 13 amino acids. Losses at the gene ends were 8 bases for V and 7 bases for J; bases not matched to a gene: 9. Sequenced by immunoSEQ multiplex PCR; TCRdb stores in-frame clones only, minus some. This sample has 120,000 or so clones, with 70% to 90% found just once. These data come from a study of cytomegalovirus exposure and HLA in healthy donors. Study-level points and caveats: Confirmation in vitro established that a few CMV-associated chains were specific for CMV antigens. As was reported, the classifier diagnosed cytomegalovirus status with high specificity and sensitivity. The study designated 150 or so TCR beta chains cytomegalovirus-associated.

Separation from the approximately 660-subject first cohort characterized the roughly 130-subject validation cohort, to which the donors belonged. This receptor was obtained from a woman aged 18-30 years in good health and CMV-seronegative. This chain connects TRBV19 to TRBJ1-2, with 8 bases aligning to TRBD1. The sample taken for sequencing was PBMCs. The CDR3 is CASQAGQGAGYTF. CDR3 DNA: TGTGCCAGTCAGGCAGGACAGGGCGCTGGCTACACCTTC.